The 12 T cell receptor beta chains presented below share a single source sample, sequenced in a study of blood T cell repertoires in COVID-19. Produced via immunoSEQ multiplex PCR; TCRdb's table is partial and in-frame only. The sample holds over 200,000 clones; 70% to 85% are singletons and the top ten take around 3.4%. Sample: peripheral blood. The origin of the receptors is a woman older than 75 with acute or convalescent COVID-19.

The chain employs TRBV6-2 or TRBV6-3 and TRBJ2-3, with TRBD2 matching over 8 bases. The V and J ends lost 2 bases and 4 bases, in that order; junction bases with no gene match: 11. Germline V gives CDR1 MNHEY, CDR2 SVGEGT. The CDR3 runs 17 residues. The CDR3 loop reads CASSYGGAGVAPDTQYF. The DNA of the CDR3 is TGTGCCAGCAGTTACGGGGGAGCGGGAGTGGCCCCAGATACGCAGTATTTT.

This clone was seen a handful of times. CDR3: CASSLGRGVLAYEQYF. For the CDR3, the DNA is TGTGCCAGCAGCTTAGGGCGGGGGGTATTGGCTTACGAGCAGTACTTC. The chain is built from TRBV7-2 and TRBJ2-7, with 8 bases aligning to TRBD2. After removal of 1 base from V and 4 bases from J, the junction contained 9 bases not matched to a gene. The CDR3 totals 16 residues. Germline V CDR1 and CDR2: SGHTA, FQGNSA.

This clone has just a few counts. The chain recombines TRBV19 with TRBJ2-3, with TRBD2 matching over 8 bases. The CDR3 has 16 amino acids. CDR1 LNHDA and CDR2 SQIVND come from the germline V gene (reference sequence). V was clipped by 2 bases and J by 4 bases; unmatched bases: 8. The CDR3 is CASSISGSLESDTQYF. The CDR3, as DNA: TGTGCCAGTAGTATAAGCGGGAGCCTTGAGTCAGATACGCAGTATTTT.

The CDR3, as DNA: TGTGCCAGCAGTGGTGACCCAAGGCCTACAGGGGAGAGCAATCAGCCCCAGCATTTT. Protein sequence: CASSGDPRPTGESNQPQHF. This sequence joins TRBV6-4 and TRBJ1-5, with 7 bases matching TRBD1. Unmatched junction bases numbered 16, after V lost 4 bases and J lost 1 base. This CDR3 has 19 amino acids. Germline values: CDR1 MRHNA, CDR2 SNTAGT.

The V call is TRBV6-5, the J call TRBJ2-3, with a weak D call TRBD1 (5 bases). CDR1 is MNHEY and CDR2 is SVGAGI in the germline V gene. The ends were cut back, 6 bases at V and 0 bases at J, with 13 bases in the middle. The CDR3 is made up of 15 amino acids. The CDR3 DNA is TGTGCCAGCAGCCGATATGACAGAAGCACAGATACGCAGTATTTT. Protein sequence: CASSRYDRSTDTQYF.

The rearrangement joins TRBV7-2 to TRBJ1-2, with D maybe TRBD1 (5 bases). The germline gives CDR1 SGHTA, CDR2 FQGNSA. The CDR3 covers 15 residues. The V and J ends lost 1 base and 0 bases respectively, with 9 bases between them. The CDR3 coding sequence is TGTGCCAGCAGCTTAGGTGGGGCCCCTAACTATGGCTACACCTTC. It codes for CASSLGGAPNYGYTF. Together with reference TRBV7-2 and TRBJ1-2, the CDR3 gives the full variable domain: GAGVSQSPSNKVTEKGKDVELRCDPISGHTALYWYRQSLGQGLEFLIYFQGNSAPDKSGLPSDRFSAERTGGSVSTLTIQRTQQEDSAVYLCASSLGGAPNYGYTFGSGTRLTVV.

The table lists this clone with a count of one. This chain uses TRBV4-1 with TRBJ1-2; D ambiguous. The V end was cut by 1 base, the J end by 1 base, with 7 bases between. Germline V lookup: CDR1 MGHRA, CDR2 YSYEKL. The CDR3 spans 14 residues. CDR3 coding DNA: TGCGCCAGCAGCCAAGTTCCAGGTAACTATGGCTACACCTTC. Protein product: CASSQVPGNYGYTF.

The rearrangement joins TRBV4-1 to TRBJ2-5; D may be TRBD2 (7 bases). In germline, CDR1 is MGHRA, CDR2 YSYEKL. The V and J ends lost 1 base and 4 bases respectively, with 19 bases between them. This CDR3 comprises 17 residues. The CDR3, as DNA: TGCGCCAGCAGCCAAGGTATTAGGGGGAGGGCCTCAGAGACCCAGTACTTC. Residues: CASSQGIRGRASETQYF.

This clone is a singleton in its sample. V gene TRBV10-3 combines with J gene TRBJ1-4; TRBD1 aligns across 8 bases. Germline CDR1 ENHRY, CDR2 SYGVKD. The junction had 3 bases not matched to a gene; V was cut back by 5 bases and J by 4 bases. The CDR3 covers 14 residues. The CDR3 DNA reads as TGTGCCATCAGTCCGGACAGGGATAATGAAAAACTGTTTTTT. It codes for CAISPDRDNEKLFF.

This chain connects TRBV5-1 to TRBJ1-2; 12 bases agree with TRBD1. CDR3 length equals 15 residues. The germline V gene encodes CDR1 SGHRS and CDR2 YFSETQ. Trimming at V came to 1 base and at J to 8 bases, leaving 6 bases not matched to a gene. In DNA form, the CDR3 reads TGCGCCAGCAGCTTGCTGGGACAGGGGGCTCGGGGCTACACCTTC. Its protein product is CASSLLGQGARGYTF.

The V call is TRBV2, the J call TRBJ1-2, with D tentatively TRBD1 (5 bases). Germline V lookup: CDR1 SNHLY, CDR2 FYNNEI. This CDR3 is 12 amino acids long. The V gene lost 6 bases and the J gene lost 8 bases, with 13 bases spanning the gap. CDR3 region: CASREDGGGYTF. Written as DNA, the CDR3 is TGTGCCAGCAGGGAGGACGGGGGAGGCTACACCTTC.

The chain uses TRBV5-1 and TRBJ2-3; D might be TRBD1 (6 bases). Between the trimmed V and J ends, which lost 4 bases and 8 bases, there was a span of 14 bases. The CDR3 has 13 amino acids. Per the germline V gene, CDR1 is SGHRS and CDR2 is YFSETQ. The chain's CDR3 is CASSLLQGATQYF. CDR3 coding DNA: TGCGCCAGCAGCCTCCTACAGGGAGCTACGCAGTATTTT.